The T cell receptor (beta chain) described here comes from a study of cytomegalovirus exposure and HLA in healthy donors. Study summary: A subsequent analysis stated that the 95 to 150 validation repertoires were run on the same platform as the approximately 700 first-cohort repertoires.

Generated by immunoSEQ multiplex PCR, the TCRdb table keeps only in-frame clones and is missing some. The sample shows over 200,000 clones, almost 90% of them seen only once. The CDR3 totals 15 residues. V dropped 2 bases and J dropped 4; count of bases not matched to a gene: 7. Germline assignment: CDR1 GTSNPN and CDR2 SVGIG (reference sequence). Points from the study as a whole: Associated with cytomegalovirus, according to the listing, were around 160 TCR beta chains. The TCR clusters that emerged in the first cohort tended, a later analysis found, to co-occur in the approximately 130 validation repertoires.

A word on this clone: Its antigen is not known.

The TCR sequence derives from a woman younger than 30 in good health and CMV-seronegative. The rearrangement links TRBV30 to TRBJ2-1, with 8 bases matching TRBD2. The material sequenced was PBMCs. The CDR3 here is CAWSPAPGGYNEQFF. DNA of the CDR3: TGTGCCTGGAGTCCCGCCCCGGGAGGGTACAATGAGCAGTTCTTC.